The 15 T cell receptor beta chains below all came from one sample that was sequenced in a study of a mutant IDH1 vaccine in newly diagnosed glioma. Some clones are missing from TCRdb's copy, which holds only in-frame ones; the method was immunoSEQ multiplex PCR. Of about 38,000 clones listed, roughly 79% are singletons. Time point in this sample: week 5, during vaccination. Each dose of the vaccine consisted of 300 ug of mutant IDH1 20-mer peptide, with topical imiquimod. No antigens are known for them. The source material was PBMCs, sampled from a glioma patient whose treatment included an IDH1 peptide vaccine. These receptors were collected from a man in his forties or fifties with glioma.

The rearrangement joins TRBV7-2 to TRBJ2-2; TRBD1 matches 9 bases. The ends lost 5 bases at V and 7 bases at J; junction bases unmatched: 8. This CDR3 is 15 amino acids long. Germline CDR1 and CDR2: SGHTA and FQGNSA. CDR3 sequence: CASSIQGQGIGELFF. CDR3 coding DNA: TGTGCCAGCAGCATCCAGGGACAGGGAATCGGGGAGCTGTTTTTT.

V and J are TRBV28 and TRBJ1-1; D ambiguous. Germline V gene lookup returns CDR1 MDHEN and CDR2 SYDVKM. The CDR3 covers 13 residues. Trimming left V 7 bases short and J 1 base short, with 10 bases between. The CDR3 loop reads CASTLYTNTEAFF. The DNA for the CDR3 is TGTGCCAGCACCCTCTACACGAACACTGAAGCTTTCTTT.

The chain employs TRBV4-1 and TRBJ1-1; TRBD1 agrees at 11 bases. V dropped 2 bases and J dropped 0; count of bases not matched to a gene: 2. Per germline, CDR1 MGHRA and CDR2 YSYEKL. CDR3 length: 16 amino acids. CDR3 bases: TGCGCCAGCAGCCAACGGACAGGGGGCATGAACACTGAAGCTTTCTTT. It codes for CASSQRTGGMNTEAFF.

The V call is TRBV4-1, the J call TRBJ2-5; 11 nucleotides agree with TRBD2. J lost 4 bases, V lost 1 base, and 11 bases had no gene match. Germline-derived CDR1 and CDR2 are MGHRA and YSYEKL. This CDR3 is 18 amino acids long. This chain's CDR3 is CASSQVNLGLAGGETQYF. DNA for the CDR3: TGCGCCAGCAGCCAAGTTAATTTAGGGCTAGCGGGGGGAGAGACCCAGTACTTC.

J is TRBJ1-1 and V is TRBV7-2; D is perhaps TRBD1 (6 bases). With 5 bases removed from V and 5 bases from J, the gap between germline ends came to 18 bases. The CDR3 length is 15 residues. From germline, CDR1 is SGHTA and CDR2 FQGNSA. CDR3 amino acids: CASSPPFTGRTEAFF. CDR3 DNA: TGTGCCAGCAGCCCACCCTTTACAGGGCGGACTGAAGCTTTCTTT.

This clone was detected only once. The rearrangement links TRBV6-1 to TRBJ1-2, with TRBD1 matching over 7 bases. From germline, CDR1 is MNHNS and CDR2 SASEGT. V dropped 1 base and J dropped 3; count of bases not matched to a gene: 5. This CDR3 has 15 amino acids. DNA for the CDR3: TGTGCCAGCAGTGAAGGGCAGGGGGACCACTATGGCTACACCTTC. Protein product: CASSEGQGDHYGYTF.

The chain couples TRBV19 to TRBJ1-2, with 9 positions matching TRBD1. The junction had 6 bases not matched to a gene; V was cut back by 1 base and J by 6 bases. CDR1 is LNHDA and CDR2 is SQIVND in the germline V gene (reference sequence). The CDR3 is made up of 15 amino acids. CDR3 protein: CASSIANRGRDGYTF. CDR3 in DNA: TGTGCCAGTAGTATAGCTAACAGGGGGCGGGATGGCTACACCTTC.

The rearrangement joins TRBV7-8 to TRBJ2-1; D is perhaps TRBD2 (6 bases). CDR3 length: 16 amino acids. The V gene's germline CDR1 is SGHVS and CDR2 FQNEAQ. The V and J ends lost 5 bases and 0 bases respectively, with 14 bases between them. CDR3 sequence: CASSQRGGVSYNEQFF. DNA for the CDR3: TGTGCCAGCAGCCAACGAGGAGGGGTCTCCTACAATGAGCAGTTCTTC.

This chain links TRBV6-4 with TRBJ2-3; the match to TRBD2 covers 9 bases. The CDR3 runs to 15 residues. CDR1 and CDR2 from the germline V gene are MRHNA and SNTAGT. V was pared by 2 bases and J by 3 bases, with 3 bases of the junction left unmatched. CDR3 DNA sequence: TGTGCCAGCAGTGACGGCGGGGGGGCGACAGATACGCAGTATTTT. Its protein product is CASSDGGGATDTQYF.

The V and J genes are TRBV2 and TRBJ2-7; possibly TRBD1 or TRBD2 for D (5 bases each). With 8 bases removed from V and 5 bases from J, the gap between germline ends came to 16 bases. Germline V gives CDR1 SNHLY, CDR2 FYNNEI. This CDR3 is built from 13 residues. The CDR3 DNA follows: TGTGCCAGCGGCGTACGGGGACGGGACGAGCAGTACTTC. As protein: CASGVRGRDEQYF.

A few counts support this clone. The rearrangement uses TRBV30 and TRBJ1-1, with D possibly TRBD1 on 6 matching bases. The CDR3 has 16 residues. V was pared by 4 bases and J by 3 bases, with 21 bases between. Germline lookup yields CDR1 GTSNPN and CDR2 SVGIG (reference sequence). The CDR3: CAWIPLGQGPDTEAFF. Here the CDR3 DNA reads TGTGCCTGGATACCGCTTGGCCAGGGGCCCGACACTGAAGCTTTCTTT. Full variable domain (remainder filled in from reference TRBV30 and TRBJ1-1): SQTIHQWPATLVQPVGSPLSLECTVEGTSNPNLYWYRQAAGRGLQLLFYSVGIGQISSEVPQNLSASRPQDRQFILSSKKLLLSDSGFYLCAWIPLGQGPDTEAFFGQGTRLTVV.

This clone was seen only a few times. V and J are TRBV5-4 and TRBJ1-1; perhaps TRBD1 as D (5 bases). Trimming shortened V by 3 bases and J by 5 bases, and 8 bases separated the two germline ends. The germline CDR1 and CDR2 sequences are SGHNT and YYREEE (reference sequence). The CDR3 is 12 residues long. This CDR3 reads CASSWGGTEAFF. For the CDR3, the DNA is TGTGCCAGCAGCTGGGGGGGGACTGAAGCTTTCTTT.

V and J are TRBV9 and TRBJ2-1; 7 bases fit TRBD2. CDR1 is SGDLS and CDR2 is YYNGEE in the germline V gene. Trimming took 0 bases from V and 6 from J; bases not matched to a gene: 0. The CDR3 sequence is 13 residues long. The CDR3 sequence is CASSVGGGNEQFF. The CDR3 nucleotides are TGTGCCAGCAGCGTAGGCGGGGGCAATGAGCAGTTCTTC.

The chain employs TRBV19 and TRBJ2-1, with D perhaps matching TRBD2 (6 bases). Germline V gene data show CDR1 as LNHDA and CDR2 as SQIVND (reference sequence). This CDR3 spans 14 amino acids. V was cut by 0 bases and J by 12 bases, with 15 bases left in between. The CDR3 is CASSIDLLASVQFF. The CDR3 nucleotides read TGTGCCAGTAGTATAGATCTATTGGCTAGCGTGCAGTTCTTC.

The gene calls are TRBV6-5 and TRBJ1-2; D is perhaps TRBD1 (6 bases). Germline-derived CDR1 and CDR2 are MNHEY and SVGAGI. The CDR3 consists of 15 residues. Trimming stripped 3 bases from V and 2 bases from J, with 13 bases between. CDR3 sequence reads: CASSYDPGENYGYTF. The DNA for the CDR3 is TGTGCCAGCAGTTATGATCCAGGGGAGAACTATGGCTACACCTTC.